This is a list of T cell receptor beta chains from one sample in a study of early T cells in non-severe SARS-CoV-2 infection. TCRdb reanalysed the 5' RACE reads using MiXCR and keeps one entry per CDR3 protein. Among just under 45,000 distinct CDR3 sequences listed, about a tenth were seen once. Source material: whole blood. All receptors come from an adult who was a healthcare worker with PCR-confirmed SARS-CoV-2 infection or an uninfected control (not recorded which). CDR3s include the opening cysteine and the closing phenylalanine or tryptophan. Each record gives: J gene, V gene, CDR3 protein.

J gene: TRBJ1-2
V gene: TRBV7-2
CDR3 protein: CASSPGQADGYTF

J gene: TRBJ2-7
V gene: TRBV28
CDR3 protein: CASSFSLRALSYEQYF

J gene: TRBJ1-1
V gene: TRBV6-5
CDR3 protein: CASSYAQGETEAFF

J gene: TRBJ2-3
V gene: TRBV7-9
CDR3 protein: CASSLEDGTDTQYF

J gene: TRBJ2-7
V gene: TRBV20-1
CDR3 protein: CSARGDGGRYEQYF

J gene: TRBJ2-5
V gene: TRBV11-3
CDR3 protein: CASSLDGTEQETQYF

J gene: TRBJ2-1
V gene: TRBV2
CDR3 protein: CASSEVRADNEQFF

J gene: TRBJ2-3
V gene: TRBV5-5
CDR3 protein: CASSPGTSGTDTQYF

J gene: TRBJ2-5
V gene: TRBV2
CDR3 protein: CASSQERAGETQYF

J gene: TRBJ2-2
V gene: TRBV7-3
CDR3 protein: CASSPDRAVAGELFF

J gene: TRBJ2-1
V gene: TRBV12-3/TRBV12-4
CDR3 protein: CASRIQGNWVDNEQFF

J gene: TRBJ2-1
V gene: TRBV6-5
CDR3 protein: CASSTGYNEQFF

J gene: TRBJ1-2
V gene: TRBV7-3
CDR3 protein: CASSLNPPERQGSGGYTF

J gene: TRBJ2-2
V gene: TRBV9
CDR3 protein: CASSRGLSGELFFF

J gene: TRBJ2-7
V gene: TRBV20-1
CDR3 protein: CSAQTTGAPVTYEQYF

J gene: TRBJ2-1
V gene: TRBV6-5
CDR3 protein: CASRGGDNEQFF

J gene: TRBJ1-4
V gene: TRBV5-1
CDR3 protein: CASSLERGSKKLFF

J gene: TRBJ2-5
V gene: TRBV19
CDR3 protein: CASSVNSNQETQYF

J gene: TRBJ2-5
V gene: TRBV20-1
CDR3 protein: CSASLGSQETQYF

J gene: TRBJ2-6
V gene: TRBV5-4
CDR3 protein: CASSLAGAAGANVLTF

J gene: TRBJ2-2
V gene: TRBV7-2
CDR3 protein: CASSPEPRLRGTGELFF

J gene: TRBJ2-5
V gene: TRBV20-1
CDR3 protein: CSASSGLLAGGTQETQYF

J gene: TRBJ2-4
V gene: TRBV18
CDR3 protein: CASSPDRAENIQYF

J gene: TRBJ1-2
V gene: TRBV5-4
CDR3 protein: CASSLVGNNYGYTF

J gene: TRBJ2-2
V gene: TRBV27
CDR3 protein: CASSFSGALTGELFF

J gene: TRBJ2-3
V gene: TRBV7-2
CDR3 protein: CASSLGGPSTDTQYF

J gene: TRBJ1-2
V gene: TRBV21-1
CDR3 protein: CASSKKGQGRDYGYTF